The T cell receptor beta chain under discussion was sequenced for a study of shared clonotypes between healthy human individuals. Study outcomes and limitations: A reduction in generation probabilities was seen for non-shared clonotypes relative to those shared by all four donors. Tissue TCR repertoires likely differ from these blood-only repertoires.

In the case of this clone: What it binds is not known.

CDR1 is SGHDT, CDR2 YYEEEE, per germline. The CDR3 is 16 residues long. The V and J ends lost 3 bases and 4 bases, in that order; junction bases with no gene match: 6. Per the original methods: ImmunoSEQ sequences covered only the junction and lacked quality scores; filtering therefore differed. Profiled with immunoSEQ multiplex PCR; TCRdb holds only in-frame clones, not every one. V and J calls and clone size are those listed in that table; D and trimming were worked out from the DNA. The sample gives about 710,000 clones, around 73% of which show up once; 1.5% to 2% is in the top ten. What was sequenced was memory CD4+ T cells sorted from blood. Regarding subset: CD45RA-negative fraction. The origin of this receptor is a woman aged 30 to 39 in good health. The chain is built from TRBV5-6 and TRBJ2-5, with 13 bases fitting TRBD2. The chain's CDR3 is CASSSRTSGSTETQYF. The DNA of the CDR3 is TGTGCCAGCAGCTCCCGGACTAGCGGGAGCACAGAGACCCAGTACTTC.